This T cell receptor beta chain was sequenced in a study of T cells in Graves' hyperthyroidism and ophthalmopathy. As concerns this clonotype: Its antigen is undetermined.

Overall study results and limits: Clonotypes that were expanded in thyroid above 0.001 mostly appeared in blood too.

With a duration under 2 months, the hyperthyroidism was newly diagnosed in patients aged 18 to 65. Amplification yielded TCR beta CDR3 regions, with RNA transcripts as the source. HTBI primers were used for first-round RT-PCR of the TCR CDR3. TCRdb reprocessed the multiplex PCR reads via MiXCR and lists one record per CDR3 protein. Altogether around 520,000 distinct CDR3 sequences are present, approximately 14% being singletons, with the ten largest covering under 20%. This CDR3 comprises 17 residues. CDR1 is SGHRS and CDR2 is YFSETQ in the germline V gene. The V and J ends lost 4 bases and 1 base, in that order; junction bases with no gene match: 6.

This TCR was recovered from a woman younger than 30 with Graves' hyperthyroidism. Sequencing was carried out using blood. The genes are TRBV5-1 and TRBJ2-2, with TRBD2 matching 11 bases. The CDR3, as DNA: TGCGCCAGCAGCGGGACGACTAGCGGGATGAACACCGGGGAGCTGTTTTTT. Translating gives CASSGTTSGMNTGELFF.